Below, 5 T cell receptor beta chains from the same sample are listed, as sequenced in a study of blood T cell repertoires in COVID-19. Repertoires were generated with immunoSEQ multiplex PCR, while TCRdb's copy carries only in-frame clones and drops some. The repertoire consists of 210,000 or so clones, with 80% occurring once and the leading ten covering around 7.4%. The specimen sequenced was PBMCs or T cells enriched from blood (not recorded which). The source of these receptors is a woman in her 40s with acute COVID-19.

The chain is built from TRBV29-1 and TRBJ1-1, with unresolved D. The germline CDR1 and CDR2 sequences are SQVTM and ANQGSEA. Trimming removed 7 bases at V and 8 bases at J, with 8 bases between. The CDR3 spans 9 residues. The CDR3 loop is CSGAPEAFF. The DNA for the CDR3 is TGCAGCGGGGCCCCAGAAGCTTTCTTT. Full variable domain (remainder filled in from reference TRBV29-1 and TRBJ1-1): SAVISQKPSRDICQRGTSLTIQCQVDSQVTMMFWYRQQPGQSLTLIATANQGSEATYESGFVIDKFPISRPNLTFSTLTVSNMSPEDSSIYLCSGAPEAFFGQGTRLTVV.

The V and J genes are TRBV30 and TRBJ1-3; unclear D gene. CDR3 length equals 11 residues. Per the germline V gene, CDR1 is GTSNPN and CDR2 is SVGIG (reference sequence). Trimming pared 6 bases from V and 0 bases from J, leaving 3 bases between. CDR3 region: CACISGNTIYF. CDR3 nucleotide sequence: TGTGCCTGTATCTCTGGAAACACCATATATTTT.

The sample holds a few counts of this clone. The rearrangement joins TRBV19 to TRBJ2-5; tentatively, D is TRBD1 (5 bases). V was shortened by 7 bases and J by 5 bases, with 14 bases between the two germline ends. There are 13 residues in the CDR3. CDR1 is LNHDA and CDR2 is SQIVND in the germline V gene (reference sequence). The DNA of the CDR3 is TGTGCCAGTAATTATGGGGCCGGGGAGACCCAGTACTTC. Protein: CASNYGAGETQYF.

J is TRBJ2-7 and V is TRBV3-1 (or the pseudogene TRBV3-2); 8 nucleotides line up with TRBD1. The CDR3 runs to 16 residues. Germline V gives CDR1 LGHDT, CDR2 YNNKEL (reference sequence). V lost 1 base, J lost 4 bases, and 9 bases stayed unmatched. In nucleotides, the CDR3 is TGTGCCAGCAGCCAAGTGATGACAGGGGCGATGTACGAGCAGTACTTC. Translating it yields CASSQVMTGAMYEQYF.

CDR3 nucleotides: TGTGCCAGCAGCTCGCCGGGACAGGGAAAAGAAAAACTGTTTTTT. Encoded protein: CASSSPGQGKEKLFF. The J gene is TRBJ1-4, the V gene TRBV7-9; the match to TRBD1 covers 9 bases. This CDR3 has 15 amino acids. The germline gives CDR1 SEHNR, CDR2 FQNEAQ (reference sequence). J was trimmed by 8 bases and V by 4 bases; bases with no gene match: 8.